One sample yielded the 21 T cell receptor beta chains listed below, sequenced in a study of Ad26.COV2.S vaccination and SARS-CoV-2 variants. Some clones are missing from TCRdb's copy, which holds only in-frame ones; the method was immunoSEQ multiplex PCR. The sample includes more than 300,000 clones, around 84% of them seen just once. Treatment defined: around 19 received Ad26.COV2.S at low or high dose, single or two shots; about five received placebo; per-sample allocation not given. The investigators took samples on day 63 after the first vaccine or placebo injection. The specimen was peripheral blood, collected in a trial of Ad26.COV2.S vaccine versus placebo. The receptors come from a person between 18 and 60 years old who received the Ad26.COV2.S COVID-19 vaccine or a placebo.

The chain carries TRBV29-1 and TRBJ2-1; D might be TRBD2 (6 bases). This CDR3 is 19 amino acids long. V shed 6 bases and J shed 9 bases, with 36 bases lying between them. The germline gives CDR1 SQVTM, CDR2 ANQGSEA. This CDR3 reads CSVQLEGTASSHLFGEQFF. The CDR3 bases are TGCAGCGTACAATTGGAGGGGACTGCATCTTCCCACCTATTTGGTGAGCAGTTCTTC.

The chain uses TRBV6-2 or TRBV6-3 and TRBJ2-2, with TRBD1 identical over 7 bases. J gave up 7 bases and V 5 bases, and 13 bases lay outside the gene matches. Germline-derived CDR1 and CDR2 are MNHEY and SVGEGT. The CDR3 has 16 residues. In nucleotides, the CDR3 is TGTGCCAGCAGTCAGGGGACAGCCTACCTTGGCGGGGAGCTGTTTTTT. Protein: CASSQGTAYLGGELFF.

The chain joins TRBV10-3 to TRBJ2-7; D might be TRBD1 or TRBD2, each matching 5 bases. The V gene's germline CDR1 is ENHRY and CDR2 SYGVKD. The CDR3 contains 14 residues. V was pared by 5 bases and J by 4 bases, with 15 bases between. CDR3 sequence reads: CAISPGTADYEQYF. The CDR3 DNA follows: TGTGCCATCAGTCCCGGGACGGCAGATTACGAGCAGTACTTC.

The sample holds a few counts of this clone. The J gene is TRBJ1-4, the V gene TRBV4-1; D unresolved. The CDR3 has 15 amino acids. Germline values: CDR1 MGHRA, CDR2 YSYEKL. Trimming cost V 1 base and J 12 bases, with 18 bases left between them. The DNA of the CDR3 is TGCGCCAGCAGCCAAGGAAGGACCCTGGTTGGGGAACTGTTTTTT. Its protein product is CASSQGRTLVGELFF.

The J gene is TRBJ2-2, the V gene TRBV14; D unclear. V was trimmed by 0 bases and J by 1 base, leaving 9 bases between them. There are 16 residues in the CDR3. In germline, CDR1 is SGHDN, CDR2 FVKESK. CDR3 in amino acids: CASSQEGSGNTGELFF. The CDR3 DNA reads as TGTGCCAGCAGCCAAGAGGGGTCAGGGAACACCGGGGAGCTGTTTTTT.

V and J are TRBV10-3 and TRBJ2-7; D is perhaps TRBD1 or TRBD2 (5 bases each). The V gene's germline CDR1 is ENHRY and CDR2 SYGVKD. V was shortened by 7 bases and J by 1 base, with 11 bases between the two germline ends. This CDR3 spans 13 amino acids. CDR3 sequence reads: CAIMGDASYEQYF. CDR3 DNA sequence: TGTGCCATCATGGGGGACGCGTCCTACGAGCAGTACTTC.

The table lists this clone with a count of one. The V and J genes are TRBV25-1 and TRBJ2-7; D is perhaps TRBD1 or TRBD2 (5 bases each). The V gene lost 6 bases and the J gene lost 0 bases, with 15 bases spanning the gap. The CDR3 length is 15 residues. Germline assignment: CDR1 MGHDK and CDR2 SYGVNS. The CDR3 DNA follows: TGTGCCAGCAGATCTCCGGGACCGACCTCCTACGAGCAGTACTTC. Translated, it gives CASRSPGPTSYEQYF.

The chain couples TRBV7-2 to TRBJ2-2; D remains unclear. Trimming removed 5 bases from V and 7 bases from J, with 17 bases in between. This CDR3 region has 15 residues. Per the germline V gene, CDR1 is SGHTA and CDR2 is FQGNSA. The CDR3 reads CASSPYPGESGELFF. The CDR3 nucleotides are TGTGCCAGCAGCCCCTACCCCGGCGAGAGCGGGGAGCTGTTTTTT. Full variable domain (outside the CDR3, taken from reference TRBV7-2 and TRBJ2-2): GAGVSQSPSNKVTEKGKDVELRCDPISGHTALYWYRQSLGQGLEFLIYFQGNSAPDKSGLPSDRFSAERTGGSVSTLTIQRTQQEDSAVYLCASSPYPGESGELFFGEGSRLTVL.

For the CDR3, the DNA is TGTGCCAGCAGACAGACAGGGCCTAACACTGAAGCTTTCTTT. This gives the protein CASRQTGPNTEAFF. The rearrangement links TRBV14 to TRBJ1-1; 7 bases are a match to TRBD1. The trim removed 6 bases at V and 2 bases at J, leaving 6 bases unmatched. CDR1 and CDR2 from the germline V gene are SGHDN and FVKESK. The CDR3 totals 14 residues.

The chain combines TRBV30 with TRBJ1-4; weak D call: TRBD1 (5 bases). The CDR3 loop spans 14 amino acids. CDR1 is GTSNPN, CDR2 SVGIG, per germline (reference sequence). The V gene lost 1 base and the J gene lost 7 bases, with 13 bases spanning the gap. In DNA form, the CDR3 reads TGTGCCTGGAGTGCGACCCCGGGGGGTGAAAAACTGTTTTTT. Protein product: CAWSATPGGEKLFF.

This sequence joins TRBV7-2 and TRBJ2-1, with 8 bases fitting TRBD2. Germline V lookup: CDR1 SGHTA, CDR2 FQGNSA. After removal of 2 bases from V and 4 bases from J, the junction contained 1 base not matched to a gene. The CDR3 has 14 residues. The CDR3 region is CASSLTGGYNEQFF. Written as DNA, the CDR3 is TGTGCCAGCAGCTTAACGGGGGGGTACAATGAGCAGTTCTTC.

The chain joins TRBV20-1 to TRBJ1-1; D not resolved. The CDR3 extends over 14 amino acids. CDR1 and CDR2 from the germline V gene are DFQATT and SNEGSKA (reference sequence). V lost 3 bases, J lost 6 bases, and 17 bases lay in between. CDR3 region: CSASPAGRRPEAFF. CDR3 nucleotides: TGCAGTGCTAGTCCGGCAGGACGGAGGCCTGAAGCTTTCTTT.

The chain couples TRBV2 to TRBJ1-6, with 8 nucleotides matching TRBD1. The V segment lost 6 bases and the J segment 7 bases; nucleotides outside the gene matches: 8. Germline loops: CDR1 SNHLY, CDR2 FYNNEI. The CDR3 sequence is 15 residues long. This CDR3 is CASSQDRVGNSPLHF. Here the CDR3 DNA reads TGTGCCAGCAGCCAGGACAGGGTCGGAAATTCACCCCTCCACTTT.

The chain combines TRBV18 with TRBJ2-1; no clear D gene. The V gene's germline CDR1 is KGHSH and CDR2 LQKENI. V was pared by 2 bases and J by 3 bases, with 11 bases between. The CDR3 contains 15 residues. Here the CDR3 DNA reads TGTGCCAGCTCACCAGAGGTTTTGAGCTACAATGAGCAGTTCTTC. It codes for CASSPEVLSYNEQFF.

The sample holds a few counts of this clone. The chain joins TRBV4-1 to TRBJ2-5; 9 bases fit TRBD1. Germline CDR1 is MGHRA and CDR2 is YSYEKL. Germline trimming cut 4 bases from V and 3 bases from J; bases unmatched to any gene: 9. The CDR3 sequence is 16 residues long. The DNA of the CDR3 is TGCGCCAGCAGCCGAAATACAGGGGGCGGGGAAGAGACCCAGTACTTC. It translates to CASSRNTGGGEETQYF.

V gene TRBV6-6 combines with J gene TRBJ1-5, with D unclear. Germline loops: CDR1 MNHNY, CDR2 SVGAGI (reference sequence). The CDR3 contains 13 residues. The V gene lost 7 bases and the J gene lost 2 bases, with 9 bases spanning the gap. CDR3 bases: TGTGCCAGCACCCTTGACGGCAATCAGCCCCAGCATTTT. This codes for CASTLDGNQPQHF.

The chain links TRBV19 to TRBJ1-2, with TRBD1 identical over 11 bases. The CDR3 covers 16 residues. The V segment lost 5 bases and the J segment 5 bases; nucleotides outside the gene matches: 10. The germline CDR1 and CDR2 sequences are LNHDA and SQIVND (reference sequence). The CDR3 region has the DNA TGTGCCAGTAGTGTCCCACCGGGACAGGGGGTGTATGGCTACACCTTC. Residues: CASSVPPGQGVYGYTF.

This chain uses TRBV7-9 with TRBJ2-1; a weak D match, TRBD2 (7 bases). Germline lookup yields CDR1 SEHNR and CDR2 FQNEAQ (reference sequence). Trimming stripped 3 bases from V and 10 bases from J, with 10 bases between. CDR3 length equals 12 residues. As DNA, the CDR3 is TGTGCCAGCAGCTTGAGGGGGGGAGAGCAGTTCTTC. This sequence encodes CASSLRGGEQFF.

V gene TRBV6-6 combines with J gene TRBJ1-2; D uncertain. With 4 bases removed from V and 0 bases from J, the gap between germline ends came to 12 bases. CDR1 is MNHNY, CDR2 SVGAGI, per germline (reference sequence). CDR3 length: 15 amino acids. CDR3 sequence (DNA): TGTGCCAGCAGTTGGACCCGGGAACCTAACTATGGCTACACCTTC. Translating gives CASSWTREPNYGYTF.

The chain combines TRBV6-6 with TRBJ1-5; TRBD1 aligns across 7 bases. CDR1 and CDR2 from the germline V gene are MNHNY and SVGAGI (reference sequence). J gave up 11 bases and V 2 bases, and 12 bases lay outside the gene matches. The CDR3 totals 15 residues. This chain's CDR3 is CASSYLLTGKGSQHF. The CDR3 region has the DNA TGTGCCAGCAGTTACCTATTGACAGGGAAGGGGTCCCAGCATTTT.

CDR3 DNA sequence: TGTGCCAGCAGCCCCACAGGGGGCGCAGAGACCCAGTACTTC. It is translated as CASSPTGGAETQYF. The chain links TRBV6-5 to TRBJ2-5, with 9 bases identical to TRBD1. V shed 6 bases, J shed 4 bases, and the junction held 6 bases outside the gene matches. The germline gives CDR1 MNHEY, CDR2 SVGAGI. The CDR3 consists of 14 residues.